Below are 32 T cell receptor beta chains sequenced from a single sample in a study of early T cells in non-severe SARS-CoV-2 infection. Using its own MiXCR run on the 5' RACE reads, TCRdb lists one record per CDR3 protein. The sample carries under 60,000 distinct CDR3 sequences, roughly a tenth recorded once. The sample consisted of whole blood. The receptors stem from an adult who was a healthcare worker with PCR-confirmed SARS-CoV-2 infection or an uninfected control (not recorded which).

This rearrangement joins TRBV6-5 to TRBJ2-6, with 8 nucleotides matching TRBD1. The junction had 3 bases not matched to a gene; V was cut back by 6 bases and J by 2 bases. The germline gives CDR1 MNHEY, CDR2 SVGAGI. The CDR3 is 15 amino acids. The DNA of the CDR3 is TGTGCCAGCAGCCTACAGGGGGCTGGGGCCAACGTCCTGACTTTC. Translation gives CASSLQGAGANVLTF.

There are many counts of this clonotype. The CDR3 sequence is CASSPSWGVTEAFF. CDR3 bases: TGTGCCAGCAGCCCATCATGGGGTGTTACTGAAGCTTTCTTT. The chain is built from TRBV7-9 and TRBJ1-1; D not resolved. The CDR3 spans 14 residues. The germline V gene encodes CDR1 SEHNR and CDR2 FQNEAQ (reference sequence). Trimming took off 5 bases at V and 5 bases at J, with 15 bases between the two ends.

A single count supports this clonotype. The gene calls are TRBV11-1 and TRBJ2-1; TRBD1 agrees at 7 bases. V trimming: 3 bases; J trimming: 0 bases; junction bases outside the gene matches: 2. The CDR3 runs 15 residues. Germline CDR1 and CDR2: SGHAT and FQDESV (reference sequence). This CDR3 is CASSFRDSSYNEQFF. The CDR3 region has the DNA TGTGCCAGCAGCTTCCGGGACAGCTCCTACAATGAGCAGTTCTTC.

V is TRBV12-3 or TRBV12-4 and J is TRBJ1-3; possible D gene TRBD1, 6 bases. This CDR3 has 13 amino acids. V was trimmed by 6 bases and J by 5 bases, leaving 11 bases between them. The CDR3 coding sequence is TGTGCCAGCAGCACAGGGCACCGAAACACCATATATTTT. It translates to CASSTGHRNTIYF.

This chain uses TRBV14 with TRBJ1-1; D not certain. V was clipped by 5 bases and J by 0 bases, with 7 bases between them. This CDR3 is built from 13 residues. The V gene's germline CDR1 is SGHDN and CDR2 FVKESK. This chain's CDR3 is CASSEGMNTEAFF. The CDR3 DNA follows: TGTGCCAGCAGCGAGGGTATGAACACTGAAGCTTTCTTT. The full variable domain, completed using reference TRBV14 and TRBJ1-1, is EAGVTQFPSHSVIEKGQTVTLRCDPISGHDNLYWYRRVMGKEIKFLLHFVKESKQDESGMPNNRFLAERTGGTYSTLKVQPAELEDSGVYFCASSEGMNTEAFFGQGTRLTVV.

The rearrangement joins TRBV10-2 to TRBJ1-2, with 10 bases lining up with TRBD1. Germline values: CDR1 WSHSY, CDR2 SAAADI. CDR3 length: 14 residues. V shed 1 base, J shed 5 bases, and the junction held 1 base outside the gene matches. DNA of the CDR3: TGCGCCAGCAGTGAGTGGGGACAGGGGTATGGCTACACCTTC. This codes for CASSEWGQGYGYTF.

The genes are TRBV7-9 and TRBJ2-7; maybe TRBD1 (6 bases). The CDR3 is made up of 13 amino acids. Germline lookup yields CDR1 SEHNR and CDR2 FQNEAQ (reference sequence). The V end was cut by 4 bases, the J end by 4 bases, with 11 bases between. The CDR3 is CASSSRQEYEQYF. CDR3 coding DNA: TGTGCCAGCAGCTCCCGACAGGAGTACGAGCAGTACTTC.

CDR3 sequence reads: CASSSGQVSNQPQHF. The CDR3 bases are TGTGCCAGCAGCTCCGGACAGGTTAGCAATCAGCCCCAGCATTTT. V is TRBV7-2 and J is TRBJ1-5; 7 nucleotides line up with TRBD1. Looked up from germline, CDR1 is SGHTA and CDR2 is FQGNSA. V gave up 4 bases and J gave up 0 bases; unmatched junction bases: 3. The CDR3 extends over 15 amino acids.

This clonotype was picked up a small number of times. The genes are TRBV12-3 or TRBV12-4 and TRBJ2-1; 9 bases fit TRBD2. The CDR3 consists of 14 residues. The trim removed 5 bases at V and 4 bases at J, leaving 3 bases unmatched. This CDR3 is CASSVSGRYNEQFF. The CDR3 DNA reads as TGTGCCAGCAGTGTAAGCGGGAGGTACAATGAGCAGTTCTTC.

This clonotype was detected only a few times. The CDR3 coding sequence is TGCAGTGCTAGACCCGTCTTCAAAGCCTACAATGAGCAGTTCTTC. It codes for CSARPVFKAYNEQFF. The chain couples TRBV20-1 to TRBJ2-1; D gene unclear. The CDR3 is 15 residues long. The germline gives CDR1 DFQATT, CDR2 SNEGSKA (reference sequence). The V end was cut by 2 bases, the J end by 2 bases, with 13 bases between.

This clonotype was found many times. The chain combines TRBV9 with TRBJ1-1, with 7 bases lining up with TRBD1. CDR1 and CDR2 from the germline V gene are SGDLS and YYNGEE. J was trimmed by 10 bases and V by 2 bases; bases with no gene match: 8. This CDR3 comprises 13 residues. As DNA, the CDR3 is TGTGCCAGCAGCGTCGACAGGGAATCCGCAGCTTTCTTT. Protein: CASSVDRESAAFF.

V gene TRBV7-2 combines with J gene TRBJ2-7, with 7 bases aligning to TRBD2. The V gene end was trimmed by 5 bases and the J gene end by 2 bases; junction bases not matched to a gene: 18. CDR1 is SGHTA and CDR2 is FQGNSA in the germline V gene. The CDR3 is 18 residues long. The CDR3 sequence: CASSPSQAGLMTTYEQYF. The DNA for the CDR3 is TGTGCCAGCAGCCCGTCACAAGCGGGACTCATGACGACCTACGAGCAGTACTTC.

The gene calls are TRBV2 and TRBJ2-7; 8 nucleotides agree with TRBD2. CDR3 length: 18 amino acids. CDR1 is SNHLY, CDR2 FYNNEI, per germline. The junction had 10 bases not matched to a gene; V was cut back by 0 bases and J by 0 bases. The CDR3 region is CASSEAPFAAGASYEQYF. CDR3 DNA: TGTGCCAGCAGTGAAGCCCCTTTTGCAGCGGGGGCCTCCTACGAGCAGTACTTC.

Ten or more counts support this clonotype. The chain employs TRBV4-3 and TRBJ1-6; 9 nucleotides line up with TRBD1. The CDR3 runs to 16 residues. Germline trimming cut 0 bases from V and 9 bases from J; bases unmatched to any gene: 6. Germline CDR1 is LGHNA and CDR2 is YSLEER. The CDR3 here is CASSQDRTGASSPLHF. The CDR3 coding sequence is TGCGCCAGCAGCCAAGATCGGACAGGGGCAAGTTCACCCCTCCACTTT.

This sequence joins TRBV5-1 and TRBJ1-5, with D uncertain. Trimming shortened V by 1 base and J by 2 bases, and 7 bases separated the two germline ends. The V gene's germline CDR1 is SGHRS and CDR2 YFSETQ. The CDR3 covers 14 residues. The CDR3 nucleotides read TGCGCCAGCAGCTTGCGGCGGCGCAATCAGCCCCAGCATTTT. Amino acid sequence: CASSLRRRNQPQHF.

This clonotype came up many times. The CDR3 sequence: CATSDTETGAEAFF. The CDR3 DNA reads TGTGCCACCAGTGATACCGAGACCGGGGCTGAAGCTTTCTTT. The rearrangement uses TRBV24-1 and TRBJ1-1; D gene uncertain. The length of the CDR3 is 14 residues. The V gene lost 3 bases and the J gene lost 6 bases, with 13 bases spanning the gap. Germline V lookup: CDR1 KGHDR, CDR2 SFDVKD.

This clonotype was detected many times. V usage is TRBV19 and J usage is TRBJ2-1; 9 bases match TRBD2. The CDR3 is 14 residues long. Trimming took 8 bases from V and 2 from J; bases not matched to a gene: 4. The germline V gene has CDR1 LNHDA and CDR2 SQIVND (reference sequence). The chain's CDR3 is CASGTSGPYNEQFF. CDR3 DNA sequence: TGTGCCAGTGGAACTAGCGGGCCCTACAATGAGCAGTTCTTC.

This clonotype was observed a handful of times. V is TRBV29-1 and J is TRBJ2-3; D unclear. Trimming removed 8 bases from V and 2 bases from J, with 5 bases in between. This CDR3 has 10 residues. Germline assignment: CDR1 SQVTM and CDR2 ANQGSEA. CDR3 amino acids: CSSNTDTQYF. DNA of the CDR3: TGCAGCTCGAACACAGATACGCAGTATTTT.

This clonotype was detected many times. The chain couples TRBV10-2 to TRBJ1-2; D is ambiguous. The CDR3 length is 10 residues. Germline CDR1 reads WSHSY; CDR2 reads SAAADI. The V end was cut by 8 bases, the J end by 2 bases, with 3 bases between. CDR3 DNA sequence: TGCGCCAGCCGGAACTATGGCTACACCTTC. Its translation: CASRNYGYTF.

Many counts were recorded for this clonotype. This CDR3 is CASSSVVWRDHNEQFF. In DNA, the CDR3 is TGTGCCAGCAGCTCCGTAGTGTGGCGGGATCACAATGAGCAGTTCTTC. The chain is built from TRBV7-6 and TRBJ2-1; D possibly corresponds to TRBD2 (6 bases). Germline CDR1 reads SGHVS; CDR2 reads FNYEAQ. The V end lost 4 bases, the J end lost 5 bases, and 18 bases lay between the germline ends. The CDR3 runs to 16 residues.

To note about this clonotype: At one end the junction does not follow the germline gene, possibly because of a read error. The rearrangement joins TRBV30 to TRBJ2-1; the match to TRBD2 covers 9 bases. CDR1 and CDR2 from the germline V gene are GTSNPN and SVGIG (reference sequence). CDR3 length: 13 amino acids. The CDR3 spells CAWRKGLANERFF. The CDR3 DNA reads TGTGCCTGGAGGAAGGGACTAGCCAATGAGCGGTTCTTC. Supplemented by reference TRBV30 and TRBJ2-1, the full variable domain reads SQTIHQWPATLVQPVGSPLSLECTVEGTSNPNLYWYRQAAGRGLQLLFYSVGIGQISSEVPQNLSASRPQDRQFILSSKKLLLSDSGFYLCAWRKGLANERFFGPGTRLTVL.

This clonotype was recorded at least ten times. The chain has TRBV7-9 and TRBJ1-2; a possible D gene is TRBD1 (5 bases). Germline lookup yields CDR1 SEHNR and CDR2 FQNEAQ (reference sequence). The CDR3 has 13 amino acids. The V and J ends lost 6 bases and 3 bases respectively, with 11 bases between them. The chain's CDR3 is CASSKGKDYGYTF. CDR3 DNA: TGTGCCAGCAGTAAGGGGAAGGACTATGGCTACACCTTC.

This clonotype was counted a few times. V is TRBV20-1 and J is TRBJ2-1; 12 bases match TRBD2. CDR1 is DFQATT and CDR2 is SNEGSKA in the germline V gene (reference sequence). The CDR3 extends over 15 amino acids. Losses at the gene ends were 3 bases for V and 2 bases for J; bases not matched to a gene: 2. CDR3 protein: CSASGLAGTYNEQFF. As DNA, the CDR3 is TGCAGTGCTAGTGGACTAGCGGGGACCTACAATGAGCAGTTCTTC.

This clonotype was counted many times. The rearrangement joins TRBV27 to TRBJ2-7; 10 bases align to TRBD1. CDR1 MNHEY and CDR2 SMNVEV come from the germline V gene (reference sequence). CDR3 length: 16 amino acids. The J segment lost 4 bases and the V segment lost 3 bases, leaving 9 bases of the junction unmatched. CDR3 bases: TGTGCCAGCAGTTTCTCGCCCGGGACAGGGGTATACGAGCAGTACTTC. Its protein product is CASSFSPGTGVYEQYF.

The V gene is TRBV6-2 or TRBV6-3, the J gene TRBJ2-1; D perhaps matches TRBD2 (6 bases). The CDR3 consists of 19 residues. V was clipped by 4 bases and J by 3 bases, with 25 bases between them. Germline loops: CDR1 MNHEY, CDR2 SVGEGT. The CDR3 is CASSLSRDLKVGGYNEQFF. The DNA of the CDR3 is TGTGCCAGCAGTTTAAGTAGGGATCTTAAGGTCGGGGGCTACAATGAGCAGTTCTTC.

This clonotype was detected many times. V gene TRBV5-6 combines with J gene TRBJ2-1, with no clear D. Germline lookup yields CDR1 SGHDT and CDR2 YYEEEE. CDR3 length: 17 amino acids. The ends were cut back, 4 bases at V and 4 bases at J, with 21 bases in the middle. The CDR3 protein is CASSPSAPPQGYNEQFF. Written as DNA, the CDR3 is TGTGCCAGCAGCCCATCCGCCCCGCCCCAAGGGTACAATGAGCAGTTCTTC.

The rearrangement uses TRBV7-6 and TRBJ2-5; no clear D. Per the germline V gene, CDR1 is SGHVS and CDR2 is FNYEAQ. The V gene lost 4 bases and the J gene lost 3 bases, with 6 bases spanning the gap. This CDR3 spans 12 amino acids. CDR3 nucleotide sequence: TGTGCCAGCAGCTCCCCAGAAGAGACCCAGTACTTC. Protein product: CASSSPEETQYF.

This clonotype was seen many times. The CDR3 DNA reads as TGTGCCAGCAGCCCAGCGGGGGTAGAGACCCAGTACTTC. Amino acids: CASSPAGVETQYF. The chain couples TRBV4-2 to TRBJ2-5; 8 nucleotides line up with TRBD2. The V segment lost 4 bases and the J segment 4 bases; nucleotides outside the gene matches: 2. The germline V gene encodes CDR1 LGHNA and CDR2 YNFKEQ. The CDR3 totals 13 residues.

This clonotype was detected ten times or more. The rearrangement joins TRBV9 to TRBJ2-3; D uncertain. The CDR3 is made up of 16 amino acids. Germline V gene data show CDR1 as SGDLS and CDR2 as YYNGEE. V lost 4 bases, J lost 1 base, and 16 bases lay in between. The CDR3 is CASSPLRLGGTDTQYF. The CDR3 DNA is TGTGCCAGCAGCCCTTTAAGGCTAGGAGGCACAGATACGCAGTATTTT.

This clonotype showed up many times. This chain links TRBV5-1 with TRBJ2-7; D is unresolved. The germline V and J ends were trimmed by 4 bases and 4 bases, with 9 bases remaining between them. The CDR3 is made up of 12 amino acids. CDR1 and CDR2 (germline): SGHRS, YFSETQ. The CDR3 here is CASSDNKYEQYF. The CDR3 nucleotides are TGCGCCAGCAGCGACAACAAATACGAGCAGTACTTC.

This clonotype showed up many times. CDR3 residues: CASSTSDSYEQYF. As DNA, the CDR3 is TGTGCCAGCAGCACATCCGACTCCTACGAGCAGTACTTC. The chain couples TRBV11-2 to TRBJ2-7; D gene ambiguous. Germline assignment: CDR1 SGHAT and CDR2 FQNNGV. The CDR3 runs to 13 residues. Deletions cut 5 bases from V and 0 bases from J, with 8 bases between.

Ten or more counts support this clonotype. This chain links TRBV10-3 with TRBJ2-1; D unclear. The CDR3 covers 15 residues. Trimming took off 4 bases at V and 8 bases at J, with 18 bases between the two ends. CDR1 is ENHRY, CDR2 SYGVKD, per germline. CDR3 coding DNA: TGTGCCATCAGTGTTGACCTAAGCCCGACACATGAGCAGTTCTTC. Encoded protein: CAISVDLSPTHEQFF.